Sequencing of this TCR beta chain was carried out in a study of CD8 T cells in ankylosing spondylitis. Overall study results and limits: As reported, disease-linked clones showed significant enrichment in matched ankylosing spondylitis synovial fluid. In ankylosing spondylitis blood, a motif of about 8 highly homologous TCR beta variants appeared characteristic. Disease-linked clones bore a CD8+ phenotype, appearing relatively rarely in peripheral blood.

As to this clonotype: Its target is not known. A much larger clone lies a single base off, so this may be a read error.

The CDR3 spans 12 residues. CDR1 and CDR2 (germline): MNHEY, SVGAGI. A quantitative 5'-RACE method, one with molecular barcodes, was used to make TCR beta libraries. TCRdb re-derived calls from the 5' RACE reads in MiXCR, one entry per CDR3 protein. The table shows roughly 300,000 distinct CDR3 sequences, with around 7.6% occurring only once. The genes are TRBV6-5 and TRBJ2-7, with 7 bases identical to TRBD2. Sequenced sample: blood, either unsorted or a sorted T cell fraction (not recorded which). This clonotype originated in a male donor with ankylosing spondylitis. CDR3 in amino acids: CASTSLAKELYF. CDR3 DNA: TGTGCCAGCACCTCACTAGCGAAAGAGCTGTACTTC.